This T cell receptor beta chain stems from a study of radiotherapy plus CTLA-4 blockade in lung cancer. The data were produced by immunoSEQ multiplex PCR, yet TCRdb's version contains in-frame clones alone and is incomplete. The sample lists 9,500 to 15,000 clones, around 80% occurring once. This clone appeared once. Germline V gene data show CDR1 as SGHNT and CDR2 as YENEEA. This CDR3 comprises 15 residues. The V segment lost 3 bases and the J segment 4 bases; nucleotides outside the gene matches: 7. This clonotype originated in a human donor with non-small cell lung cancer that progressed on radiotherapy plus ipilimumab. The chain employs TRBV11-3 and TRBJ1-1, with TRBD1 matching over 8 bases. The material sequenced was peripheral blood, taken from a patient treated with radiotherapy plus ipilimumab. CDR3 DNA sequence: TGTGCCAGCAGCTTCCCAGGGGGCGCTTTCACTGAAGCTTTCTTT. It specifies CASSFPGGAFTEAFF.